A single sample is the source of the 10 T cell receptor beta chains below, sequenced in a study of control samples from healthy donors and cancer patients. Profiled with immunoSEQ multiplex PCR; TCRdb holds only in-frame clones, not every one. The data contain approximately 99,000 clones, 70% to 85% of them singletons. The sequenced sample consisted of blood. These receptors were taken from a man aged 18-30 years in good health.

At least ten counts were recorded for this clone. For the CDR3, the DNA is TGTGCCAGCAGCGGCGCGGATGAGCAGTTCTTC. Residues: CASSGADEQFF. The chain employs TRBV5-4 and TRBJ2-1; D uncertain. V was trimmed by 4 bases and J by 8 bases, leaving 7 bases between them. The germline V gene encodes CDR1 SGHNT and CDR2 YYREEE (reference sequence). This CDR3 is built from 11 residues.

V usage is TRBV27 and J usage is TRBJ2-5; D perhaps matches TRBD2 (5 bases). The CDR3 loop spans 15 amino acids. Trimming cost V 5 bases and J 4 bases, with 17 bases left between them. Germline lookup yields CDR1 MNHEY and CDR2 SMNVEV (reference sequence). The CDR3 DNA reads TGTGCCAGCAGTCCAACTAGGCTCCGGGGAGAGACCCAGTACTTC. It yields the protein CASSPTRLRGETQYF.

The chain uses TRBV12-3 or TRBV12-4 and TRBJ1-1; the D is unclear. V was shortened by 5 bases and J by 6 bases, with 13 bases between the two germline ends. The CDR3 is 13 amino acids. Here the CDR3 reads CASSPRAGAEAFF. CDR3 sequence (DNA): TGTGCCAGCAGTCCAAGGGCCGGGGCTGAAGCTTTCTTT.

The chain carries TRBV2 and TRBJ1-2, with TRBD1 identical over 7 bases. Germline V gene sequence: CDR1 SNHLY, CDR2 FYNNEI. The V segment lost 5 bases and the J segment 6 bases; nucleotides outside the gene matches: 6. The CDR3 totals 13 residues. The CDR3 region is CASSQTGVDGYTF. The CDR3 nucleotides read TGTGCCAGCAGTCAAACAGGGGTAGATGGCTACACCTTC.

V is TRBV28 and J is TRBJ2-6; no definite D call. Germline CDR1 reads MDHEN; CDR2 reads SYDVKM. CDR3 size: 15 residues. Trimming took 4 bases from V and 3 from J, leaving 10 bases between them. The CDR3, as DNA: TGTGCCAGCAGTTCCCGCACCCGTGGGGCCAACGTCCTGACTTTC. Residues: CASSSRTRGANVLTF.

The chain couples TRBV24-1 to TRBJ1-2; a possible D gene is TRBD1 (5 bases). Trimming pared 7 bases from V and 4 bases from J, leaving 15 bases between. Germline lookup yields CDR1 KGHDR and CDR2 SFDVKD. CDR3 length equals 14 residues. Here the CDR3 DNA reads TGTGCCACCAGCCCCCGGCAGGGAAGCTATGGCTACACCTTC. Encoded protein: CATSPRQGSYGYTF.

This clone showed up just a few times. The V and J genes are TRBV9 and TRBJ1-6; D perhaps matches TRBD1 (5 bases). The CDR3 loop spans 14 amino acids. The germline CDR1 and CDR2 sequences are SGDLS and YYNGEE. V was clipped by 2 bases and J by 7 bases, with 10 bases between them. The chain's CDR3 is CASSVGGLNSPLHF. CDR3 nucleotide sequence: TGTGCCAGCAGCGTCGGGGGTTTGAATTCACCCCTCCACTTT.

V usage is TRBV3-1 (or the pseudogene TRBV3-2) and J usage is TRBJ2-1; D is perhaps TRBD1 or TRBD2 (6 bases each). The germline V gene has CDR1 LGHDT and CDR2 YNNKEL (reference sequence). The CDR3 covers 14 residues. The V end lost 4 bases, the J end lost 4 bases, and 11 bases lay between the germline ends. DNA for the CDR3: TGTGCCAGCAGCCGGGGGGCCCTTTACAATGAGCAGTTCTTC. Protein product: CASSRGALYNEQFF.

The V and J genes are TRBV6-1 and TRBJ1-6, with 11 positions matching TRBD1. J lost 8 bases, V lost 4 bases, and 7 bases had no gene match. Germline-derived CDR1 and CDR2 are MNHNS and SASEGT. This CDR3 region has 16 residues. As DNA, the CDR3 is TGTGCCAGCAGTGGGCTACCGGGACAGGGGGATTCACCCCTCCACTTT. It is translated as CASSGLPGQGDSPLHF.

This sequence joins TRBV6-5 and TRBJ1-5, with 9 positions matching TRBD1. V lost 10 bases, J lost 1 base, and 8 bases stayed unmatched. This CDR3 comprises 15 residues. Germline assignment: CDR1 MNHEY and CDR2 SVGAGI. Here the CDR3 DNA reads TGTGCCACCAAGAGGACAGGGGAAAGCAATCAGCCCCAGCATTTT. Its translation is CATKRTGESNQPQHF.